A selection of T cell receptor beta chains follows, all from one sample in a study of blood T cell repertoires in COVID-19. Produced via immunoSEQ multiplex PCR; TCRdb's table is partial and in-frame only. This table has 140,000 to 150,000 clones, approximately 80% appearing once. Sequenced: peripheral blood. These TCRs come from a man in his sixties with active or convalescent COVID-19. Both conserved end residues are part of each CDR3. A D gene is named only where the DNA matches it firmly. The size entry is marked missing in some rows and otherwise reads once, few, many or a size class.

TRBV27	TRBD2	TRBJ2-1	.	CASWTSDNEQFF	TGTGCCAGCTGGACTAGCGACAATGAGCAGTTCTTC
TRBV9	.	TRBJ1-6	.	CASSVSDSFPPLHF	TGTGCCAGCAGCGTATCGGACAGTTTTCCACCCCTCCACTTT
TRBV30	TRBD1	TRBJ1-1	.	CAWSAGGIAMNTEAFF	TGTGCCTGGAGTGCAGGGGGAATAGCCATGAACACTGAAGCTTTCTTT
TRBV30	.	TRBJ1-2	.	CAWSSAGHAANYGYTF	TGTGCCTGGAGTTCAGCCGGACACGCGGCTAACTATGGCTACACCTTC
TRBV27	TRBD1	TRBJ1-5	few	CASSRRGQGNQPQHF	TGTGCCAGCAGCCGAAGGGGACAGGGCAATCAGCCCCAGCATTTT
TRBV5-1	TRBD1	TRBJ2-2	.	CASSFAGTGGTGELFF	TGCGCCAGCAGCTTTGCCGGGACAGGAGGTACCGGGGAGCTGTTTTTT
TRBV6-1	TRBD2	TRBJ2-5	once	CASSDRGGPETQYF	TGTGCCAGCAGTGATCGGGGGGGCCCAGAGACCCAGTACTTC
TRBV30	TRBD2	TRBJ2-3	.	CAWSVLAIGADTQYF	TGTGCCTGGAGTGTACTAGCGATTGGTGCAGATACGCAGTATTTT
TRBV9	.	TRBJ1-6	.	CASSVGSAGLDSPLHF	TGTGCCAGCAGCGTCGGATCAGCGGGGTTAGATTCACCCCTCCACTTT
TRBV10-3	.	TRBJ1-5	.	CAISEKDNLSNQPQHF	TGTGCCATCAGTGAGAAAGACAATCTCAGCAATCAGCCCCAGCATTTT
TRBV7-8	TRBD1	TRBJ1-1	once	CASSFRLGGAEAFF	TGTGCCAGCAGCTTTAGGTTAGGGGGCGCTGAAGCTTTCTTT
TRBV6-5	.	TRBJ1-1	.	CASIRLSNTEAFF	TGTGCCAGCATCAGACTATCGAACACTGAAGCTTTCTTT
TRBV6-5	.	TRBJ1-4	.	CASSWDLSEKLFF	TGTGCCAGCAGCTGGGACTTGTCGGAAAAACTGTTTTTT
TRBV12-2	.	TRBJ1-2	.	CASRSATDYYGYTF	TGTGCAAGTCGCTCGGCGACGGACTACTATGGCTACACCTTC
TRBV5-1	TRBD2	TRBJ2-3	.	CASSLGGETGGQLTQYF	TGCGCCAGCAGCTTGGGTGGCGAGACGGGGGGTCAACTTACGCAGTATTTT
TRBV15	TRBD2	TRBJ2-1	.	CATSSSSGGLNEQFF	TGTGCCACCAGCAGCTCAAGCGGGGGCCTCAATGAGCAGTTCTTC
TRBV2	.	TRBJ2-5	.	CASSPGQTEYQETQYF	TGTGCCAGCAGTCCCGGACAGACCGAGTACCAAGAGACCCAGTACTTC
TRBV12-3/TRBV12-4	TRBD1	TRBJ1-5	.	CASRDRGNQPQHF	TGTGCCAGCAGGGACAGGGGCAATCAGCCCCAGCATTTT
TRBV12-5	.	TRBJ1-5	.	CASEASGGNQPQHF	TGTGCTAGTGAGGCGTCAGGGGGCAATCAGCCCCAGCATTTT
TRBV6-5	TRBD1	TRBJ2-1	once	CASSKGQGIYNEQFF	TGTGCCAGCAGTAAGGGACAGGGAATTTACAATGAGCAGTTCTTC
TRBV7-6	TRBD1	TRBJ1-2	.	CASSRDRDGYTF	TGTGCCAGCAGCAGGGACAGAGATGGCTACACCTTC
TRBV19	TRBD1	TRBJ1-1	.	CASSQGETEAFF	TGTGCCAGTAGTCAGGGGGAGACTGAAGCTTTCTTT
TRBV4-1	TRBD1	TRBJ1-5	.	CASSQGQGYQPQHF	TGCGCCAGCAGCCAGGGACAGGGGTATCAGCCCCAGCATTTT
TRBV6-5	TRBD1	TRBJ1-6	.	CASRRQGVGSPLHF	TGTGCCAGCAGAAGACAGGGGGTCGGTTCACCCCTCCACTTT
TRBV30	.	TRBJ1-4	.	CAWSARQQINEKLFF	TGTGCCTGGAGTGCTCGACAGCAGATTAATGAAAAACTGTTTTTT
TRBV5-1	.	TRBJ1-1	.	CASSRYRDTTSGTEAFF	TGCGCCAGCAGCCGATACCGGGACACCACTTCTGGCACTGAAGCTTTCTTT
TRBV3-1/TRBV3-2	.	TRBJ2-7	once	CASSQAGTYEQYF	TGTGCCAGCAGCCAGGCAGGTACCTACGAGCAGTACTTC
TRBV12-3/TRBV12-4	.	TRBJ1-4	.	CASSLSGNAELFF	TGTGCCAGCAGTTTATCAGGGAACGCAGAACTGTTTTTT
TRBV11-2	TRBD2	TRBJ2-2	.	CASSPLAGGQAGELFF	TGTGCCAGCAGCCCTCTAGCGGGAGGGCAAGCCGGGGAGCTGTTTTTT
TRBV2	TRBD1	TRBJ1-4	.	CASSVVPGQTNEKLFF	TGTGCCAGCAGTGTCGTCCCGGGACAGACTAATGAAAAACTGTTTTTT
TRBV19	TRBD2	TRBJ2-5	.	CASSGTSVSPQYF	TGTGCCAGTAGTGGGACTAGCGTCAGCCCCCAGTACTTC
TRBV4-3	.	TRBJ1-1	few	CASSQQVRSEAFF	TGCGCCAGCAGCCAACAGGTTCGGTCTGAAGCTTTCTTT
TRBV11-3	TRBD2	TRBJ2-2	.	CASSLETAGGAGGELFF	TGTGCCAGCAGCTTAGAAACGGCGGGAGGAGCCGGCGGGGAGCTGTTTTTT
TRBV20-1	.	TRBJ1-1	.	CSAGDSEAFF	TGCAGTGCAGGGGACTCTGAAGCTTTCTTT
TRBV10-2	.	TRBJ1-1	.	CASSESRQPRNTEAFF	TGCGCCAGCAGTGAGTCGAGGCAGCCCCGGAACACTGAAGCTTTCTTT
TRBV4-3	.	TRBJ1-2	.	CASSQDHRNYGYTF	TGCGCCAGCAGCCAAGATCACAGAAACTATGGCTACACCTTC
TRBV29-1	TRBD1	TRBJ1-4	.	CSVVIRDRDGKLFF	TGCAGCGTTGTGATCAGGGACAGGGACGGAAAACTGTTTTTT
TRBV6-5	TRBD1	TRBJ1-1	.	CASRTGTGVTEAFF	TGTGCCAGCAGGACCGGGACAGGGGTGACTGAAGCTTTCTTT
TRBV7-9	.	TRBJ2-1	.	CASSFPGAVHEQFF	TGTGCCAGCAGCTTCCCGGGAGCTGTTCATGAGCAGTTCTTC
TRBV29-1	.	TRBJ1-6	.	CSVGVNNSPLHF	TGCAGCGTTGGAGTGAATAATTCACCCCTCCACTTT
TRBV18	TRBD1	TRBJ2-2	.	CASSPQETGRTGELFF	TGTGCCAGCTCACCACAGGAGACAGGGCGCACCGGGGAGCTGTTTTTT
TRBV27	TRBD1	TRBJ2-2	.	CATGQGRTGELFF	TGTGCCACAGGACAGGGGAGGACCGGGGAGCTGTTTTTT
TRBV7-2	.	TRBJ1-5	.	CASSPFFVGLGQPQHF	TGTGCCAGCAGCCCCTTTTTCGTGGGGCTCGGTCAGCCCCAGCATTTT
TRBV6-5	TRBD2	TRBJ2-1	.	CASSYSAGVINFEQFF	TGTGCCAGCAGTTACTCAGCGGGAGTGATTAATTTTGAGCAGTTCTTC
TRBV10-1	TRBD2	TRBJ2-1	.	CASSPGSSGSFFDEQFF	TGCGCCAGCAGCCCGGGGTCTAGCGGGAGCTTTTTCGATGAGCAGTTCTTC
TRBV19	.	TRBJ2-3	once	CASSLLISDTQYF	TGTGCCAGTAGTTTACTAATATCAGATACGCAGTATTTT
TRBV27	.	TRBJ2-3	.	CASSYRDSTDTQYF	TGTGCCAGCAGTTACAGGGATAGCACAGATACGCAGTATTTT
TRBV4-1	TRBD2	TRBJ2-5	.	CASSHTSGGAQETQYF	TGCGCCAGCAGCCACACTAGCGGGGGGGCCCAAGAGACCCAGTACTTC
TRBV25-1	.	TRBJ1-1	.	CASSGVQGLGTEAFF	TGTGCCAGCAGTGGGGTTCAGGGATTGGGAACTGAAGCTTTCTTT
TRBV7-2	.	TRBJ1-1	.	CASSLRNGGLSEAFF	TGTGCCAGCAGCTTACGAAACGGGGGGCTGTCTGAAGCTTTCTTT
TRBV6-2/TRBV6-3	.	TRBJ2-2	few	CASSQTVITGELFF	TGTGCCAGCAGTCAAACAGTAATAACCGGGGAGCTGTTTTTT
TRBV24-1	.	TRBJ2-3	.	CATSEATDTQYF	TGTGCCACCAGTGAGGCCACAGATACGCAGTATTTT
TRBV11-2	.	TRBJ1-2	.	CASSSERGLEANYGYTF	TGTGCCAGCAGCTCAGAACGGGGTCTCGAAGCTAACTATGGCTACACCTTC